This TCR beta chain stems from a study of regulatory dendritic cells for organ transplantation (dated by TCRdb to about 2017). For context, the study as a whole: Sorted naive and memory CD4+ and CD8+ T cells had their TCRbeta repertoires sequenced both before and after allostimulation with either regulatory or mature dendritic cells. Study-wide findings and limitations: Among the resting subsets, the most alloreactive TCR clonotypes were found in memory CD8+ T cells. The authors pointed out considerable heterogeneity between individuals in the alloreactive memory CD8+ T cell pool, and only a couple of subjects were sequenced. Naive CD4+ and CD8+ T cells showed highly diverse repertoires, whereas memory cells were less diverse and memory CD8+ cells were the most oligoclonal. In both subjects, allostimulation led to expansion of memory CD8+ clones, though the expansion induced by regulatory dendritic cells appeared to be more limited than that induced by mature dendritic cells.

The germline V gene encodes CDR1 SNHLY and CDR2 FYNNEI. Counted from cysteine to phenylalanine, this CDR3 has 12 amino acids. The only DNA kept is the CDR3, 36 bases in frame from the first base. Deletion took 5 bases off V and 12 bases off J, with a span of 14 bases between the germline ends. Multiplexed two-step PCR with Vbeta-specific forward primers and Jbeta-specific reverse primers was used to amplify TCRbeta CDR3 regions. Through the immunoSEQ service, TCRbeta libraries were sequenced on an Illumina instrument. The authors' pipeline ran thus. IMGT annotation was used to assign V, D and J genes, and synthetic CDR3 analogues were used to correct the counts for multiplex PCR bias. The immunoSEQ Analyzer calculated repertoire clonality as one minus the normalized Shannon entropy. Clonal expansion was defined by Fisher's exact test with Benjamini-Hochberg false discovery rate control, using two-tailed P<0.01. This immuneACCESS table, as held by TCRdb, lists in-frame sequences with V and J called but not all clones. Of the missing ones, under half trace to an unresolved V gene in checked studies; the others have no known cause. V and J calls and clone size are as listed in that table; D and trimming were resolved from the DNA. The table for this sample lists 30,000 to 40,000 clones; 90% to 95% of them were counted only once. The ten top clones hold approximately 0.12% of the sample.

As regards this clone: Which antigen it targets is not known. Base qualities were left out, and no much larger clone turns up one base away.

Naive T cells were sorted as CD45RA+ and memory T cells as CD45RO+ CD4+ or CD8+ cells by FACS. The T cells used for TCR sequencing were obtained from a couple of healthy control subjects. Sorted T cell subsets that were not stimulated were used as baseline controls for the mixed lymphocyte reactions. The Qiagen DNeasy Blood & Tissue Kit was used for extraction of genomic DNA. Recombination joined TRBV2 with TRBJ2-4, with the D gene too uncertain to name. The TCR comes from a human donor in good health. The sequencing input was naive CD8+ T cells from blood. The cell subset or site tag for this specimen amounts to: CD45RA+ naive T cells. The CDR3: CASSIPYSDQYF. DNA sequence: TGTGCCAGCAGTATACCCTACTCAGATCAGTACTTC.